The rows below give T cell receptor beta chains drawn from one sample of a study of blood T cell repertoires in COVID-19. Sequencing used immunoSEQ multiplex PCR; TCRdb keeps in-frame clones, though not all of them. The sample carries around 300,000 clones, approximately 88% recorded once. The sequenced material came from peripheral blood. The receptor source for this set is a woman in her 30s with COVID-19, enrolled during active disease. Both conserved end residues are part of each CDR3. A D gene is named only where the DNA matches it firmly. Size tells how often a clone was seen (once, few, many) or the class of an expanded clone, and some rows leave it out.

clone_size: -; j_call: TRBJ1-1; v_call: TRBV7-9; d_call: -; cdr3_nt: TGTGCCAGCGGGGGGGCTGGGAACACTGAAGCTTTCTTT; cdr3_aa: CASGGAGNTEAFF
clone_size: -; j_call: TRBJ2-1; v_call: TRBV28; d_call: TRBD2; cdr3_nt: TGTGCCAGCAGTTCCGAACGGGGGGATGAGCAGTTCTTC; cdr3_aa: CASSSERGDEQFF
clone_size: few; j_call: TRBJ1-3; v_call: TRBV11-2; d_call: -; cdr3_nt: TGTGCCAGCAACAACCCGTACAGGGTAGAAGGAAACACCATATATTTT; cdr3_aa: CASNNPYRVEGNTIYF
clone_size: once; j_call: TRBJ1-1; v_call: TRBV11-2; d_call: -; cdr3_nt: TGTGCCAGCAAGCTAACACAGGGTTATGGGACTGAAGCTTTCTTT; cdr3_aa: CASKLTQGYGTEAFF
clone_size: -; j_call: TRBJ2-5; v_call: TRBV5-5; d_call: -; cdr3_nt: TGTGCCAGCAGCCAAATAGAGGACTCCGGGGAGACCCAGTACTTC; cdr3_aa: CASSQIEDSGETQYF
clone_size: -; j_call: TRBJ1-2; v_call: TRBV6-5; d_call: -; cdr3_nt: TGTGCCAGCAGTTACTCCGGGTCAAACGATAGGGGCTACACCTTC; cdr3_aa: CASSYSGSNDRGYTF
clone_size: -; j_call: TRBJ2-1; v_call: TRBV11-3; d_call: -; cdr3_nt: TGTGCCAGCAGCTTATTTAGGGGTTTCGACGATGAGCAGTTCTTC; cdr3_aa: CASSLFRGFDDEQFF
clone_size: -; j_call: TRBJ2-5; v_call: TRBV7-9; d_call: -; cdr3_nt: TGTGCCAGCAGCTTAGAGGCAGGGAAGGCGGAGACCCAGTACTTC; cdr3_aa: CASSLEAGKAETQYF
clone_size: -; j_call: TRBJ2-5; v_call: TRBV19; d_call: TRBD1; cdr3_nt: TGTGCCAGTGGGGACAGGGGAGAGACCCAGTACTTC; cdr3_aa: CASGDRGETQYF
clone_size: -; j_call: TRBJ2-5; v_call: TRBV2; d_call: TRBD1; cdr3_nt: TGTGCCGGACAGGTCCAAGAGACCCAGTACTTC; cdr3_aa: CAGQVQETQYF